Below, 14 T cell receptor beta chains from the same sample are listed, as sequenced in a study of cytomegalovirus exposure and HLA in healthy donors. PCR involved 60 Vbeta and 13 Jbeta primers. Sequenced by immunoSEQ multiplex PCR; TCRdb stores in-frame clones only, minus some. The sample carries about 110,000 clones, around 85% recorded once. The specimen sequenced was PBMCs. These TCRs come from a man aged 35 to 55 in good health and CMV-seronegative.

This rearrangement joins TRBV15 to TRBJ2-7; 8 nucleotides align to TRBD2. Germline loops: CDR1 LNHNV, CDR2 YYDKDF (reference sequence). The J segment lost 2 bases and the V segment lost 4 bases, leaving 7 bases of the junction unmatched. CDR3 length equals 15 residues. In DNA, the CDR3 is TGTGCCACCAGCAACCCGGGGGGGCCAACCTACGAGCAGTACTTC. As protein: CATSNPGGPTYEQYF.

This clone was counted once. The CDR3 DNA reads TGTGCCACCAGCAGAGTGACAGGGTCTGGAAACACCATATATTTT. Protein sequence: CATSRVTGSGNTIYF. V and J are TRBV15 and TRBJ1-3, with 7 bases fitting TRBD1. The CDR3 runs to 15 residues. V lost 1 base, J lost 1 base, and 1 base stayed unmatched. Germline CDR1 LNHNV, CDR2 YYDKDF (reference sequence).

Concerning this clone itself: The sample holds other DNA sequences that translate to the same CDR3. The chain couples TRBV6-6 to TRBJ2-7; D not certain. The length of the CDR3 is 12 residues. CDR1 and CDR2 from the germline V gene are MNHNY and SVGAGI (reference sequence). V was shortened by 6 bases and J by 0 bases, with 6 bases between the two germline ends. The CDR3 here is CASSPGSYEQYF. The DNA for the CDR3 is TGTGCCAGCAGCCCCGGCTCCTACGAGCAGTACTTC.

The rearrangement uses TRBV28 and TRBJ2-1; a weak D match, TRBD2 (6 bases). The germline CDR1 and CDR2 sequences are MDHEN and SYDVKM. This CDR3 has 15 amino acids. V lost 7 bases, J lost 6 bases, and 19 bases lay in between. The CDR3 loop reads CASTLPGLSGNEQFF. CDR3 in DNA: TGTGCCAGCACCCTCCCGGGACTGAGCGGCAATGAGCAGTTCTTC.

The chain couples TRBV7-6 to TRBJ1-2; 10 bases match TRBD1. The V and J ends lost 5 bases and 6 bases, in that order; junction bases with no gene match: 15. Germline values: CDR1 SGHVS, CDR2 FNYEAQ. There are 17 residues in the CDR3. DNA of the CDR3: TGTGCCAGCAGCCGGAGAGGGGGGACAGGGGTATTGGATGGCTACACCTTC. This sequence encodes CASSRRGGTGVLDGYTF.

The chain carries TRBV5-1 and TRBJ1-2; D is possibly TRBD1 (6 bases). Trimming left V 2 bases short and J 2 bases short, with 13 bases between. The CDR3 is 15 residues long. Germline CDR1 reads SGHRS; CDR2 reads YFSETQ. The CDR3: CASSFEGGANYGYTF. For the CDR3, the DNA is TGCGCCAGCAGCTTCGAGGGGGGGGCGAACTATGGCTACACCTTC.

The J gene is TRBJ1-1, the V gene TRBV6-5; D gene unclear. Germline V gives CDR1 MNHEY, CDR2 SVGAGI. Trimming cost V 5 bases and J 4 bases, with 8 bases left between them. The length of the CDR3 is 12 residues. The CDR3: CASSRGTTEAFF. CDR3 nucleotide sequence: TGTGCCAGCAGTCGCGGTACCACTGAAGCTTTCTTT.

The chain links TRBV9 to TRBJ1-6; D gene unclear. The CDR3 is made up of 14 amino acids. In germline, CDR1 is SGDLS, CDR2 YYNGEE. The V end was cut by 0 bases, the J end by 7 bases, with 8 bases between. CDR3 sequence reads: CASSVVDTNSPLHF. The DNA for the CDR3 is TGTGCCAGCAGCGTAGTTGACACGAATTCACCCCTCCACTTT. Variable domain in full (rest from reference TRBV9 and TRBJ1-6): DSGVTQTPKHLITATGQRVTLRCSPRSGDLSVYWYQQSLDQGLQFLIQYYNGEERAKGNILERFSAQQFPDLHSELNLSSLELGDSALYFCASSVVDTNSPLHFGNGTRLTVT.

As to this clone: Other nucleotide sequences from this sample produce the same CDR3. V and J are TRBV5-4 and TRBJ2-5; D may be TRBD2 (5 bases). Germline values: CDR1 SGHNT, CDR2 YYREEE (reference sequence). The CDR3 contains 13 residues. With 3 bases removed from V and 1 base from J, the gap between germline ends came to 7 bases. Written as DNA, the CDR3 is TGTGCCAGCAGCTCCCGGGGCCAAGAGACCCAGTACTTC. It specifies CASSSRGQETQYF.

In this sample, this clone turned up a few times. This rearrangement joins TRBV5-1 to TRBJ1-2; D not certain. The CDR3 extends over 13 amino acids. Trimming took 1 base from V and 4 from J, leaving 8 bases between them. In germline, CDR1 is SGHRS, CDR2 YFSETQ. This chain's CDR3 is CASSLTAPYGYTF. As DNA, the CDR3 is TGCGCCAGCAGCTTGACAGCCCCCTATGGCTACACCTTC.

The chain recombines TRBV7-8 with TRBJ2-3; tentative D call: TRBD2 (5 bases). The germline V and J ends were trimmed by 5 bases and 0 bases, with 21 bases remaining between them. This CDR3 spans 18 amino acids. Germline V gene data show CDR1 as SGHVS and CDR2 as FQNEAQ. CDR3 bases: TGTGCCAGCAGCCCCAGGCCCTTACTAGTGGGGAGCACAGATACGCAGTATTTT. It specifies CASSPRPLLVGSTDTQYF.

The chain employs TRBV7-3 and TRBJ2-2; D gene ambiguous. CDR1 is SGHTA, CDR2 FQGTGA, per germline. V lost 4 bases to trimming and J lost 5 bases, with 8 bases between them. CDR3 size: 13 residues. The CDR3 here is CASSSQSTGELFF. CDR3 DNA sequence: TGTGCCAGCAGCTCACAATCAACCGGGGAGCTGTTTTTT.

The chain uses TRBV2 and TRBJ2-7; 7 bases fit TRBD1. Germline V gives CDR1 SNHLY, CDR2 FYNNEI. V was pared by 6 bases and J by 2 bases, with 10 bases of the junction left unmatched. The CDR3 covers 15 residues. The DNA for the CDR3 is TGTGCCAGCAGCGACGACAGGGTAGGAGCCTACGAGCAGTACTTC. Amino acid sequence: CASSDDRVGAYEQYF.

This chain connects TRBV6-1 to TRBJ1-2; 10 nucleotides align to TRBD1. The CDR3 spans 16 residues. In germline, CDR1 is MNHNS, CDR2 SASEGT. V lost 2 bases, J lost 2 bases, and 5 bases stayed unmatched. The CDR3: CASSEIRDRGNYGYTF. The CDR3 DNA reads TGTGCCAGCAGTGAAATAAGGGACAGGGGAAACTATGGCTACACCTTC.